This TCR beta chain was identified during a study of blood T cells in healthy people across ages. Worth noting for this clonotype: Antigen specificity is unknown.

V lost 6 bases, J lost 1 base, and 16 bases lay in between. The CDR3 consists of 15 residues. Germline CDR1 MDHEN, CDR2 SYDVKM. A second PCR of about 7 to 12 cycles used a sample-barcoded 5' primer and a J-beta primer mix. MiXCR was run by TCRdb on the 5' RACE reads, yielding one entry per CDR3 protein. Seen here are about 400,000 distinct CDR3 sequences, roughly half observed once, and the top ten hold 51%. General study results and limits: A roughly linear fall in TCR beta diversity per million T cells was seen with increasing age.

Sequenced sample: blood. V usage is TRBV28 and J usage is TRBJ2-7, with unresolved D. The source of this sequence is a man between 60 and 75 years old in good health. The CDR3 sequence is CASRSLAGPSYEQYF. CDR3 coding DNA: TGTGCCAGCAGGAGCCTCGCCGGCCCATCCTACGAGCAGTACTTC.